This T cell receptor beta chain was observed in a study of OX40 agonist ivuxolimab in advanced cancers. As for the study in general: The patients' treatment was ivuxolimab, an agonistic anti-OX40 (CD134) antibody. One hepatocellular carcinoma and a couple of cutaneous melanoma patients partially responded.

In regard to this clone: Its specificity is not known.

Trimming left V 6 bases short and J 3 bases short, with 15 bases between. CDR1 MNHNY and CDR2 SVGAGI come from the germline V gene (reference sequence). The CDR3 contains 14 residues. Profiling relied on immunoSEQ multiplex PCR, and the TCRdb table lists in-frame clones only, not all of them. The sample records about 50,000 clones, approximately 92% being singletons. Findings and limits, study-wide: At doses 0.1 to 3.0 mg/kg, CD4+ and CD8+ clones expanded. Among T cells, CD8+ cells averaged more expanded clones than CD4+ cells.

The source was CD4+ or CD8+ T cells sorted from blood, collected in a trial of the OX40 agonist ivuxolimab. The TCR originated in an adult with an advanced solid tumor such as melanoma, head and neck, liver or kidney cancer. V gene TRBV6-6 combines with J gene TRBJ2-7, with D perhaps matching TRBD1 or TRBD2 (6 bases each). Here the CDR3 reads CASSPGKGGYEQYF. CDR3 coding DNA: TGTGCCAGCAGCCCCGGGAAGGGGGGCTACGAGCAGTACTTC.